Listed below are T cell receptor beta chains from one sample, sequenced in a study of CXCR3-negative and CXCR3-positive naive CD8 T cells. Following a re-call of the 5' RACE reads, TCRdb has one entry per CDR3 protein and lacks DNA. Its table records roughly 120,000 distinct CDR3 sequences. The sample comprised naive CXCR3+ CD8+ T cells from blood. All receptors come from a human donor in good health. Some clones in this sample may be carry-over from other donors' samples. The CDR3 runs from the conserved cysteine through the conserved F or W.

j_call v_call cdr3_aa
TRBJ1-1 TRBV10-3 CAISEVEGNTEAFF
TRBJ1-1 TRBV7-9 CASSPRGMGEAFF
TRBJ1-1 TRBV29-1 CSVMGPFPEAFF
TRBJ1-2 TRBV29-1 CSVEKRQKHGYTF
TRBJ1-1 TRBV18 CASSPPVGAEAFF
TRBJ2-1 TRBV6-2/TRBV6-3 CASRSGGPYNEQFF
TRBJ2-7 TRBV12-5 CASGEADKIYEQYF
TRBJ2-1 TRBV28 CASSFTRDEQFF
TRBJ1-1 TRBV13 CASSRRGQGEAFF
TRBJ1-4 TRBV15 CATSPQEPTNEKLFF
TRBJ2-7 TRBV29-1 CSAMTGSTYEQYF
TRBJ1-3 TRBV6-2/TRBV6-3 CASSYDADSGNTIYF
TRBJ2-7 TRBV28 CASSPGRGQYF
TRBJ1-6 TRBV28 CASSSRENSPLHF
TRBJ2-3 TRBV7-9 CASSLSADWADTQYF
TRBJ1-2 TRBV9 CASSVGLPGAYGYTF
TRBJ2-1 TRBV20-1 CSAREVGQSYNEQFF
TRBJ2-1 TRBV7-2 CASSSTGHEQFF
TRBJ1-1 TRBV29-1 CSVWVPGQVNTEAFF
TRBJ2-2 TRBV5-5 CASSPNRDREENTNTGELFF
TRBJ2-2 TRBV7-9 CASSLPTGELFF
TRBJ1-1 TRBV20-1 CSARDSLGDRGTGAFF
TRBJ1-1 TRBV7-2 CASSSQDRDVAFF
TRBJ2-1 TRBV9 CASSPIGTFNEQFF